This T cell receptor (beta chain) was sequenced during a study of OX40 agonist ivuxolimab in advanced cancers. The overall study: Partial responses occurred in Three dose-escalation patients, one with hepatocellular carcinoma and two with cutaneous melanoma.

Findings and caveats of the study: Among expanded peripheral T cells, antigen specificity went undetermined. Partial responders dosed at 0.1-3.0 mg/kg displayed clonal expansion ranking among the lowest.

Sequenced by immunoSEQ multiplex PCR; TCRdb stores in-frame clones only, minus some. The data contain 90,000 to 120,000 clones, under 95% of them singletons. No patient had autoimmune disease or received systemic immunosuppression. Worth noting for this clone: Its antigen is undetermined.

Here the sequenced sample was CD4+ or CD8+ T cells sorted from blood, taken in a trial of the OX40 agonist ivuxolimab. The sequence was collected from an adult with an advanced solid tumor such as melanoma, head and neck, liver or kidney cancer.

In DNA, the CDR3 is TGCGCCAGCAGCTTGGGGGGGACGGCTAGCGGGCTCAATGAGCAGTTCTTC. It encodes CASSLGGTASGLNEQFF. This chain connects TRBV5-1 to TRBJ2-1; TRBD2 matches at 8 bases. CDR1 and CDR2 from the germline V gene are SGHRS and YFSETQ. The length of the CDR3 is 17 residues. The V segment lost 0 bases and the J segment 6 bases; nucleotides outside the gene matches: 11.